The 10 T cell receptor beta chains below all came from one sample that was sequenced in a study of blood T cell repertoires in COVID-19 (dated by TCRdb to about 2020). The method behind the library was the immunoSEQ multiplex PCR assay. The source is immuneACCESS, and TCRdb retained only in-frame sequences with V and J called. Part of the clones is not carried over; for the studies checked, unresolved V genes explain less than half of this, and the remainder is unexplained. The sample table shows more than 250,000 clones, and roughly 80% are seen once. The ten largest clones take up roughly 4.7% of the sample. Sequencing used PBMCs or T cells enriched from blood (not recorded which). These receptors all come from a man in his forties who had been exposed to COVID-19.

V is TRBV7-3 and J is TRBJ2-3; 7 nucleotides match TRBD2. The J segment lost 5 bases and the V segment lost 5 bases, leaving 7 bases of the junction unmatched. Germline lookup yields CDR1 SGHTA and CDR2 FQGTGA. The CDR3 consists of 14 residues. The CDR3 spells CASSPPGGRDTQYF. In DNA, the CDR3 is TGTGCCAGCAGCCCCCCTGGCGGGAGAGATACGCAGTATTTT. The whole variable domain, filled in from reference TRBV7-3 and TRBJ2-3, reads GAGVSQTPSNKVTEKGKYVELRCDPISGHTALYWYRQSLGQGPEFLIYFQGTGAADDSGLPNDRFFAVRPEGSVSTLKIQRTERGDSAVYLCASSPPGGRDTQYFGPGTRLTVL.

Only one count was recorded for this clone. This chain joins TRBV10-1 and TRBJ2-2; D is possibly TRBD2 (5 bases). The ends were cut back, 6 bases at V and 6 bases at J, with 20 bases in the middle. The CDR3 loop spans 16 amino acids. The germline V gene has CDR1 WNHNN and CDR2 SYGVQD (reference sequence). The CDR3 loop is CASSPGVYSQAGELFF. The CDR3 DNA reads as TGCGCCAGCAGCCCCGGGGTTTATAGCCAAGCCGGGGAGCTGTTTTTT.

This clone has only a few counts. This CDR3 is CASVGTLNQPQHF. Written as DNA, the CDR3 is TGTGCCAGCGTCGGGACACTTAATCAGCCCCAGCATTTT. This sequence joins TRBV7-9 and TRBJ1-5; possible D gene TRBD1, 6 bases. Germline CDR1 and CDR2: SEHNR and FQNEAQ (reference sequence). With 8 bases removed from V and 4 bases from J, the gap between germline ends came to 12 bases. The CDR3 has 13 residues.

The chain recombines TRBV7-2 with TRBJ2-7, with 7 nucleotides matching TRBD1. The CDR3 extends over 14 amino acids. Germline V gives CDR1 SGHTA, CDR2 FQGNSA. The V and J ends lost 4 bases and 2 bases, in that order; junction bases with no gene match: 5. The CDR3 coding sequence is TGTGCCAGCAGCTCCTTGGACAGGCCCTACGAGCAGTACTTC. Translation: CASSSLDRPYEQYF.

V and J are TRBV9 and TRBJ2-1, with 11 bases lining up with TRBD2. The CDR3 extends over 14 amino acids. In germline, CDR1 is SGDLS, CDR2 YYNGEE. The V gene end was trimmed by 0 bases and the J gene end by 8 bases; junction bases not matched to a gene: 1. The CDR3 DNA follows: TGTGCCAGCAGCGTAGGGACTAGCGGGCATGAGCAGTTCTTC. Its protein product is CASSVGTSGHEQFF.

CDR3 bases: TGTGCCAGCAGCCAAGAGGTGAGTCCCGGGACTAGCGTTTTGGAGACCCAGTACTTC. Translated, it gives CASSQEVSPGTSVLETQYF. The chain carries TRBV14 and TRBJ2-5, with 10 bases that match TRBD2. Germline trimming cut 0 bases from V and 5 bases from J; bases unmatched to any gene: 15. CDR1 is SGHDN, CDR2 FVKESK, per germline. The CDR3 sequence is 19 residues long.

The genes are TRBV2 and TRBJ1-5; the match to TRBD1 covers 9 bases. This CDR3 region has 15 residues. V was pared by 6 bases and J by 3 bases, with 6 bases of the junction left unmatched. Germline CDR1 is SNHLY and CDR2 is FYNNEI. The CDR3 reads CASRVTGGNNQPQHF. As DNA, the CDR3 is TGTGCCAGCAGAGTGACAGGGGGTAACAATCAGCCCCAGCATTTT.

The chain couples TRBV14 to TRBJ2-3; D not resolved. This CDR3 is built from 15 residues. Trimming removed 4 bases at V and 0 bases at J, with 11 bases between. CDR1 is SGHDN and CDR2 is FVKESK in the germline V gene. CDR3 amino acids: CASSLRSASTDTQYF. The CDR3 coding sequence is TGTGCCAGCAGCCTCCGGAGCGCTAGCACAGATACGCAGTATTTT.

This clone showed up just a few times. The chain uses TRBV4-1 and TRBJ1-5, with a tentative D call TRBD1 (5 bases). The germline CDR1 and CDR2 sequences are MGHRA and YSYEKL. The CDR3 runs to 14 residues. Trimming took 1 base from V and 4 from J, leaving 8 bases between them. The CDR3 here is CASSQVGTNQPQHF. The CDR3 DNA is TGCGCCAGCAGCCAAGTGGGGACTAATCAGCCCCAGCATTTT.

The chain links TRBV5-5 to TRBJ1-1; D is possibly TRBD1 (6 bases). The CDR3 is made up of 16 amino acids. Germline CDR1 is SGHKS and CDR2 is YYEKEE (reference sequence). V lost 0 bases and J lost 0, with 12 bases in between. The CDR3 bases are TGTGCCAGCAGCTTGGATTGGACAGTCATGAACACTGAAGCTTTCTTT. This codes for CASSLDWTVMNTEAFF.